This passage covers 10 T cell receptor beta chains from one sample sequenced in a study of cytomegalovirus exposure and HLA in healthy donors. The PCR made use of 60 Vbeta and 13 Jbeta primers. Profiling relied on immunoSEQ multiplex PCR, and the TCRdb table lists in-frame clones only, not all of them. The profile covers about 81,000 clones, with 77% appearing a single time and around 3.1% taken by the ten largest. Sequenced sample: PBMCs. The receptors were gathered from a man aged 45 to 65 in good health and CMV-seropositive.

The V and J genes are TRBV15 and TRBJ1-2; D unresolved. V lost 4 bases and J lost 4, with 10 bases in between. Germline CDR1 and CDR2: LNHNV and YYDKDF (reference sequence). The CDR3 is 13 amino acids. The CDR3 DNA reads as TGTGCCACCAGCAAGGGAGGGCGCTATGGCTACACCTTC. Translating gives CATSKGGRYGYTF.

On this clone itself: A read error may produce the germline difference seen at one junction end. The chain links TRBV7-9 to TRBJ2-2; 8 bases fit TRBD2. Per germline, CDR1 SEHNR and CDR2 FQNEAQ (reference sequence). The CDR3 has 13 residues. Here the CDR3 reads CASSWTSSGELLF. CDR3 sequence (DNA): TGTGCCAGCAGCTGGACTAGCTCCGGGGAGCTGCTTTTT.

The rearrangement links TRBV11-3 to TRBJ2-2; TRBD1 aligns across 7 bases. Germline trimming cut 5 bases from V and 7 bases from J; bases unmatched to any gene: 10. CDR1 SGHNT and CDR2 YENEEA come from the germline V gene. The CDR3 length is 15 residues. The CDR3 sequence is CASSPGQLKGGELFF. CDR3 bases: TGTGCCAGCAGCCCGGGACAGTTGAAGGGCGGGGAGCTGTTTTTT.

The gene calls are TRBV15 and TRBJ1-5; possible D gene TRBD1, 5 bases. CDR1 is LNHNV and CDR2 is YYDKDF in the germline V gene (reference sequence). Trimming stripped 5 bases from V and 0 bases from J, with 8 bases between. The CDR3 is 14 residues long. CDR3 coding DNA: TGTGCCACCAGCGGCGACAGTAGCAATCAGCCCCAGCATTTT. Its translation is CATSGDSSNQPQHF.

The chain has TRBV5-1 and TRBJ1-1; D uncertain. V lost 3 bases and J 3 bases, leaving 18 bases between the germline ends. The V gene's germline CDR1 is SGHRS and CDR2 YFSETQ. This CDR3 is built from 16 residues. CDR3: CASSSPENSFYTEAFF. For the CDR3, the DNA is TGCGCCAGCAGCTCCCCAGAAAATTCATTCTACACTGAAGCTTTCTTT.

V is TRBV5-4 and J is TRBJ2-5; D gene uncertain. In germline, CDR1 is SGHNT, CDR2 YYREEE (reference sequence). The V gene lost 6 bases and the J gene lost 4 bases, with 13 bases spanning the gap. The CDR3 is made up of 13 amino acids. CDR3 residues: CASTLKNGETQYF. CDR3 nucleotides: TGTGCCAGCACCCTAAAGAATGGAGAGACCCAGTACTTC.

CDR3 amino acids: CASSQEAVSSYEQYF. The CDR3 DNA reads TGTGCCAGCAGCCAAGAGGCGGTCTCCTCCTACGAGCAGTACTTC. V usage is TRBV11-3 and J usage is TRBJ2-7; no definite D call. The V and J ends lost 5 bases and 0 bases respectively, with 14 bases between them. The CDR3 is made up of 15 amino acids. Germline CDR1 is SGHNT and CDR2 is YENEEA.

Note on this clone: The sample holds other DNA sequences that translate to the same CDR3. The chain links TRBV4-2 to TRBJ2-7; 10 bases are a match to TRBD2. V lost 1 base and J lost 2; bases outside the gene matches: 2. Germline lookup yields CDR1 LGHNA and CDR2 YNFKEQ. This CDR3 is built from 15 residues. Here the CDR3 reads CASSQGLAGAYEQYF. In DNA, the CDR3 is TGTGCCAGCAGCCAAGGGCTAGCGGGAGCCTACGAGCAGTACTTC.

DNA of the CDR3: TGTGCCAGCAGCTTAGCGATTAGCGGGAGGGCGATGGCGCAGTTCTTC. Amino acid sequence: CASSLAISGRAMAQFF. The V and J genes are TRBV7-2 and TRBJ2-1, with 11 nucleotides matching TRBD2. Per germline, CDR1 SGHTA and CDR2 FQGNSA. The J segment lost 12 bases and the V segment lost 0 bases, leaving 10 bases of the junction unmatched. The CDR3 has 16 amino acids. Full variable domain (missing parts from reference TRBV7-2 and TRBJ2-1): GAGVSQSPSNKVTEKGKDVELRCDPISGHTALYWYRQSLGQGLEFLIYFQGNSAPDKSGLPSDRFSAERTGGSVSTLTIQRTQQEDSAVYLCASSLAISGRAMAQFFGPGTRLTVL.

V usage is TRBV7-7 and J usage is TRBJ2-5, with 7 bases matching TRBD1. V lost 0 bases, J lost 4 bases, and 2 bases stayed unmatched. Germline loops: CDR1 SSHAT, CDR2 FNYEAQ (reference sequence). The CDR3 consists of 14 residues. The CDR3 loop is CASSLAKGAETQYF. The DNA of the CDR3 is TGTGCCAGCAGCTTAGCGAAGGGGGCAGAGACCCAGTACTTC.